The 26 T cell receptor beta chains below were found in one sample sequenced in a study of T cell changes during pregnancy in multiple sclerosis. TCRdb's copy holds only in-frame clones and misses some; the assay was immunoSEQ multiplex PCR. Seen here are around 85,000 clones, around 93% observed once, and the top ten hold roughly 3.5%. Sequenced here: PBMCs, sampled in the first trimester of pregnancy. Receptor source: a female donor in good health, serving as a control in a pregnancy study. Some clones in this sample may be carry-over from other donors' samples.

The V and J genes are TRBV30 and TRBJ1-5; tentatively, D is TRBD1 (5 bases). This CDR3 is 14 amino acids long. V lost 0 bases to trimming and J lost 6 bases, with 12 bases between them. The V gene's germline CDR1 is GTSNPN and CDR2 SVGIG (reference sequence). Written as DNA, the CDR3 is TGTGCCTGGAGTGTAAGAAGCGGGGGTCAGCCCCAGCATTTT. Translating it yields CAWSVRSGGQPQHF.

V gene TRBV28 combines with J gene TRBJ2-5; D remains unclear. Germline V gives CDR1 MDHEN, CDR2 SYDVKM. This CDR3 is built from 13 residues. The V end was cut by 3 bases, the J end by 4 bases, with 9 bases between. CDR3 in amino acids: CASSFASPETQYF. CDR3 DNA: TGTGCCAGCAGTTTTGCCAGTCCAGAGACCCAGTACTTC.

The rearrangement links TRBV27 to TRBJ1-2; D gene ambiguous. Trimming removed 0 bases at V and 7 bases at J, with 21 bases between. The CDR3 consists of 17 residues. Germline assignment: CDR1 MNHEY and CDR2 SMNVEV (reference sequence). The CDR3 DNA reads TGTGCCAGCAGTTTATCCGCGGCAGTCCGGTTTAGAGCTGGCTACACCTTC. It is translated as CASSLSAAVRFRAGYTF.

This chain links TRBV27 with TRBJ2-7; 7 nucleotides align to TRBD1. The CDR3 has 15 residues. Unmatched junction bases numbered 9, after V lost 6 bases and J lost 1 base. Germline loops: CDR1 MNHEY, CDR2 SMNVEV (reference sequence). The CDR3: CASRRQGLKSYEQYF. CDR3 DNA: TGTGCCAGCAGGCGACAGGGCCTCAAATCCTACGAGCAGTACTTC.

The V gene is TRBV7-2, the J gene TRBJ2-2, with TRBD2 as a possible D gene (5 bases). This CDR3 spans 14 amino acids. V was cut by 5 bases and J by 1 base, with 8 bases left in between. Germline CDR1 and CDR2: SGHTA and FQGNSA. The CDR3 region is CASSRSGNTGELFF. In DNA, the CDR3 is TGTGCCAGCAGCCGGAGCGGGAACACCGGGGAGCTGTTTTTT.

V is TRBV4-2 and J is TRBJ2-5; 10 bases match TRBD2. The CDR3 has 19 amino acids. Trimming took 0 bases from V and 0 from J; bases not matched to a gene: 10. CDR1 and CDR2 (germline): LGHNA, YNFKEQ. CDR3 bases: TGTGCCAGCAGCCAAGATCTCGGAGCGGGAGGGATGTACCAAGAGACCCAGTACTTC. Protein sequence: CASSQDLGAGGMYQETQYF.

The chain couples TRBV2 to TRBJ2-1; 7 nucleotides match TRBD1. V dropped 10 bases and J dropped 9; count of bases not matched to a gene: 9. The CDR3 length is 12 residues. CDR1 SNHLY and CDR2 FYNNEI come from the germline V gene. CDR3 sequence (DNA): TGTGCCACCCAACAGGGGACGAGTGAGCAGTTCTTC. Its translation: CATQQGTSEQFF.

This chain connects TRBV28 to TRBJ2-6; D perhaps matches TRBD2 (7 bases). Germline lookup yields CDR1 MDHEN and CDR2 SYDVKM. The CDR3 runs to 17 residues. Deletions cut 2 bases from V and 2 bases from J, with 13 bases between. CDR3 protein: CASSLRGGEAGANVLTF. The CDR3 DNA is TGTGCCAGCAGTTTAAGGGGGGGCGAAGCTGGGGCCAACGTCCTGACTTTC.

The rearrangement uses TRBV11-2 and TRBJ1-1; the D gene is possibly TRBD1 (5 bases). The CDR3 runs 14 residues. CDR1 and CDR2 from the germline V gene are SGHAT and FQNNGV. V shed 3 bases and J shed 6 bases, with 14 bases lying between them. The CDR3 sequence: CASSFLSGTSEAFF. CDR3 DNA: TGTGCCAGCAGCTTCCTTTCAGGGACTTCTGAAGCTTTCTTT.

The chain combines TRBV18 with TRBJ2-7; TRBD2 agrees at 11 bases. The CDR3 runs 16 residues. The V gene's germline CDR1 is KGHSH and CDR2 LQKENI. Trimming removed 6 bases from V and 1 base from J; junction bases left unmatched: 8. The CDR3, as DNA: TGTGCCAGCTCCCCGGGACTAGCGGACTTATCCTACGAGCAGTACTTC. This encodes CASSPGLADLSYEQYF.

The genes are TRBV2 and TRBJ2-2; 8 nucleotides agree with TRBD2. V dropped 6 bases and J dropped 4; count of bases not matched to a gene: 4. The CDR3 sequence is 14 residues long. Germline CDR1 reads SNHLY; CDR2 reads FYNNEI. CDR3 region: CASRALAATGELFF. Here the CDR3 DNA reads TGTGCCAGCAGGGCACTAGCGGCCACCGGGGAGCTGTTTTTT.

Here the CDR3 DNA reads TGCGCCAGCAGCTTGGGGCAGGGGTCGTCCAATCAGCCCCAGCATTTT. Translation: CASSLGQGSSNQPQHF. This chain connects TRBV5-1 to TRBJ1-5; possible D gene TRBD1, 6 bases. Germline loops: CDR1 SGHRS, CDR2 YFSETQ. The V end was cut by 0 bases, the J end by 3 bases, with 13 bases between. The CDR3 sequence is 16 residues long.

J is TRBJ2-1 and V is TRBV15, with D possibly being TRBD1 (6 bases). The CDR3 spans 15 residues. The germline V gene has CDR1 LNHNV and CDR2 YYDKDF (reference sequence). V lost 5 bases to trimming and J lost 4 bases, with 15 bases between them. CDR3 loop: CATSEDRDTYNEQFF. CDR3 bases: TGTGCCACCAGCGAAGACCGGGACACTTACAATGAGCAGTTCTTC.

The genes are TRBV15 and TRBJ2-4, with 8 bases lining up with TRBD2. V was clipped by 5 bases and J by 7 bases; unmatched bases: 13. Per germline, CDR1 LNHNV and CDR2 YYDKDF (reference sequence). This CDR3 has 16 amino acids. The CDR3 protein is CATSGSTGTRQNIQYF. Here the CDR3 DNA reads TGTGCCACCAGCGGATCCACCGGGACTAGACAGAACATTCAGTACTTC.

The CDR3: CASSLSTGYNSPLHF. DNA for the CDR3: TGTGCCAGCAGTTTATCCACAGGATATAATTCACCCCTCCACTTT. This chain uses TRBV27 with TRBJ1-6; tentatively, D is TRBD1 (5 bases). V was shortened by 0 bases and J by 4 bases, with 7 bases between the two germline ends. The CDR3 is 15 residues long. Germline V gives CDR1 MNHEY, CDR2 SMNVEV (reference sequence).

CDR3 amino acids: CASSTRTGSSYNSPLHF. The DNA for the CDR3 is TGTGCCAGTAGCACCCGGACAGGTAGCTCCTATAATTCACCCCTCCACTTT. V gene TRBV19 combines with J gene TRBJ1-6; 7 positions match TRBD1. The ends lost 6 bases at V and 0 bases at J; junction bases unmatched: 8. The germline gives CDR1 LNHDA, CDR2 SQIVND (reference sequence). This CDR3 is 17 amino acids long.

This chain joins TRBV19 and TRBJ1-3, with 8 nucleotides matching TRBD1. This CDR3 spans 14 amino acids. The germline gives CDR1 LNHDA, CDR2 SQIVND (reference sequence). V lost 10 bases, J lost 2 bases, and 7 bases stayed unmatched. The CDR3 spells CATTVGQAGNTIYF. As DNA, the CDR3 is TGTGCCACGACTGTGGGACAGGCTGGAAACACCATATATTTT.

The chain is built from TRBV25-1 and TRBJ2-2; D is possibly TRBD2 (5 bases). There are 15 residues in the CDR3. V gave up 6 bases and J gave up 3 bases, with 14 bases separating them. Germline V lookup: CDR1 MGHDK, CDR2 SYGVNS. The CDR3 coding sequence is TGTGCCAGCAGCCCCGTCCCCGGGGACACCGGGGAGCTGTTTTTT. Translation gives CASSPVPGDTGELFF.

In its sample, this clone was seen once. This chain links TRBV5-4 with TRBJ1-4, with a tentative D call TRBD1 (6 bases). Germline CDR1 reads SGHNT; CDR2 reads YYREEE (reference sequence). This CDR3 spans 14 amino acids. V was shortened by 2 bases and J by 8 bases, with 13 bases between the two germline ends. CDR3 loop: CASSLEGEREKLFF. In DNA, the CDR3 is TGTGCCAGCAGCTTAGAGGGGGAAAGGGAAAAACTGTTTTTT.

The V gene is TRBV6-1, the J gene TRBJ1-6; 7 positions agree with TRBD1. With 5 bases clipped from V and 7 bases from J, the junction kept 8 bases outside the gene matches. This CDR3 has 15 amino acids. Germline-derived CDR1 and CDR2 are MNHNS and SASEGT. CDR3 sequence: CASSLTGTANSPLHF. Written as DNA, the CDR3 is TGTGCCAGCAGTCTCACCGGGACAGCAAATTCACCCCTCCACTTT.

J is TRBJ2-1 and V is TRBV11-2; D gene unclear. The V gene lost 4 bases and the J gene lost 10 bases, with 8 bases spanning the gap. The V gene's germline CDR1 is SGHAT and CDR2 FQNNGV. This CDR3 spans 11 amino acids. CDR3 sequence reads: CASSSSVEQFF. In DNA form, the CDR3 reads TGTGCCAGCAGCTCCTCGGTGGAGCAGTTCTTC.

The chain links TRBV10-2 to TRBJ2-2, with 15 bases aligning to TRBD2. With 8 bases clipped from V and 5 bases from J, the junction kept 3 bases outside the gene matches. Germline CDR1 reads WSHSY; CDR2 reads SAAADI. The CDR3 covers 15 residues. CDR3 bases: TGCGCCAGCCGGACTAGCGGGGGGGGAACCGGGGAGCTGTTTTTT. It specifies CASRTSGGGTGELFF.

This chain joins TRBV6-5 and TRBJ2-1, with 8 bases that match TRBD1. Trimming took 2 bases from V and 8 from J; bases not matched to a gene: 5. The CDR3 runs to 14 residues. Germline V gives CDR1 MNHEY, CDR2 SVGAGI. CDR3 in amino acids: CASSYEVRGHEQFF. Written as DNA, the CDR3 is TGTGCCAGCAGTTACGAGGTCAGGGGGCATGAGCAGTTCTTC.

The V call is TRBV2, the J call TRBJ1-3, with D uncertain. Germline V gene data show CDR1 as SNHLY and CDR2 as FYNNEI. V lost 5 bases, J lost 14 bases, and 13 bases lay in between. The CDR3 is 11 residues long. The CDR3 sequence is CASSKRVLLYF. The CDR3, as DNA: TGTGCCAGCAGTAAACGGGTTCTGTTATATTTT. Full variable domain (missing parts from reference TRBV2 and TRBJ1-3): EPEVTQTPSHQVTQMGQEVILRCVPISNHLYFYWYRQILGQKVEFLVSFYNNEISEKSEIFDDQFSVERPDGSNFTLKIRSTKLEDSAMYFCASSKRVLLYFGEGSWLTVV.

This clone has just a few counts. The CDR3 DNA reads as TGTGCCAGCAGAGCACAGGGTGCGGGTTCACCCCTCCACTTT. Translating it yields CASRAQGAGSPLHF. The V and J genes are TRBV25-1 and TRBJ1-6; the D gene is possibly TRBD1 (6 bases). The germline V gene encodes CDR1 MGHDK and CDR2 SYGVNS. Trimming shortened V by 6 bases and J by 9 bases, and 15 bases separated the two germline ends. The CDR3 is made up of 14 amino acids.

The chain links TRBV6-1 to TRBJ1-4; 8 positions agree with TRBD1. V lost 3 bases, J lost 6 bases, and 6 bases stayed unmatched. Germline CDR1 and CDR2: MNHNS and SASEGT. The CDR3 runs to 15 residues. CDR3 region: CASSEMDRDYEKLFF. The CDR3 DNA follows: TGTGCCAGCAGTGAGATGGACAGGGATTATGAAAAACTGTTTTTT.